The 29 T cell receptor beta chains below were found in one sample sequenced in a study of shared clonotypes between healthy human individuals (dated by TCRdb to 2019 to 2021). Preparation of the library involved the immunoSEQ multiplex PCR assay. In its TCRdb copy, this immuneACCESS table keeps in-frame sequences only and misses some clones. Where compared with another copy, unresolved V genes explain less than half of these, and the others have no known cause. The sample includes hundreds of thousands of clones, with around 78% observed a single time. 9.5% to 15% of the sample is held by the ten biggest clonotypes. Sequencing was performed on PBMCs. The receptor set was obtained from a woman in her thirties or forties in good health. Some clones in this sample may be carry-over from other donors' samples.

This clone was observed many times. CDR3 protein: CASSLGGGSLTWYEQYF. The CDR3 region has the DNA TGTGCCAGCAGCTTGGGTGGCGGGAGTCTAACGTGGTACGAGCAGTACTTC. The V gene is TRBV5-4, the J gene TRBJ2-7; 7 nucleotides agree with TRBD2. The CDR3 runs to 17 residues. V gave up 0 bases and J gave up 4 bases; unmatched junction bases: 13. In germline, CDR1 is SGHNT, CDR2 YYREEE (reference sequence).

The V and J genes are TRBV5-1 and TRBJ2-1; 7 bases fit TRBD1. The junction had 10 bases not matched to a gene; V was cut back by 4 bases and J by 9 bases. The CDR3 extends over 14 amino acids. Germline assignment: CDR1 SGHRS and CDR2 YFSETQ. CDR3 DNA sequence: TGCGCCAGCAGCCCAGGAACAGGGGCGATTGAGCAGTTCTTC. It translates to CASSPGTGAIEQFF.

A single count supports this clone. V gene TRBV5-4 combines with J gene TRBJ1-3; the D is unclear. V was trimmed by 2 bases and J by 0 bases, leaving 9 bases between them. Germline CDR1 SGHNT, CDR2 YYREEE (reference sequence). The CDR3 totals 15 residues. The CDR3, as DNA: TGTGCCAGCAGCTTTGACACCGACTCTGGAAACACCATATATTTT. Protein: CASSFDTDSGNTIYF.

Turning to this clone: Germline and junction disagree at one end, which may indicate a read error. The chain links TRBV6-1 to TRBJ2-2; maybe TRBD2 (5 bases). The V gene's germline CDR1 is MNHNS and CDR2 SASEGT. This CDR3 is 17 amino acids long. The CDR3 protein is CASSGNPEARNTGVLFF. CDR3 nucleotide sequence: TGTGCCAGCAGTGGTAACCCCGAGGCGCGGAACACCGGGGTGCTGTTTTTT.

This clone came up a few times. The rearrangement uses TRBV28 and TRBJ1-1; D remains unclear. This CDR3 is built from 11 residues. From germline, CDR1 is MDHEN and CDR2 SYDVKM. Trimming shortened V by 3 bases and J by 7 bases, and 6 bases separated the two germline ends. This CDR3 is CASSFVGEAFF. The CDR3 nucleotides are TGTGCCAGCAGTTTCGTGGGTGAAGCTTTCTTT.

The V call is TRBV25-1, the J call TRBJ2-3; D uncertain. The V end was cut by 6 bases, the J end by 7 bases, with 14 bases between. The CDR3 is 13 residues long. Germline values: CDR1 MGHDK, CDR2 SYGVNS. The DNA of the CDR3 is TGTGCCAGCAGATCTTCCCCCGCCCATACGCAGTATTTT. It codes for CASRSSPAHTQYF.

The chain couples TRBV4-1 to TRBJ2-7; weak D call: TRBD2 (6 bases). Germline V lookup: CDR1 MGHRA, CDR2 YSYEKL. Trimming stripped 4 bases from V and 2 bases from J, with 24 bases between. This CDR3 is built from 18 residues. CDR3 bases: TGCGCCAGCAGCCTCTGGGGCGGGACCGCATTAGCCACCTACGAGCAGTACTTC. This codes for CASSLWGGTALATYEQYF.

The chain carries TRBV7-3 and TRBJ2-2; TRBD2 aligns across 14 bases. The CDR3 is 18 residues long. The germline V gene encodes CDR1 SGHTA and CDR2 FQGTGA. Trimming at V came to 2 bases and at J to 5 bases, leaving 7 bases not matched to a gene. The CDR3 region is CASSLAGLAGVRTGELFF. The CDR3 nucleotides are TGTGCCAGCAGCTTAGCGGGACTAGCGGGAGTGCGAACCGGGGAGCTGTTTTTT.

Concerning this clone itself: At the DNA level, this CDR3 is encoded by other sequences in the same sample as well. This rearrangement joins TRBV7-9 to TRBJ2-1, with 9 bases identical to TRBD2. V lost 8 bases, J lost 1 base, and 9 bases stayed unmatched. Germline-derived CDR1 and CDR2 are SEHNR and FQNEAQ (reference sequence). The length of the CDR3 is 16 residues. In DNA, the CDR3 is TGTGCCAGCTCACTGAGCCTAGCGGGGTCCTACAATGAGCAGTTCTTC. Translation gives CASSLSLAGSYNEQFF.

This chain links TRBV6-1 with TRBJ2-3; 9 bases are a match to TRBD2. V shed 2 bases, J shed 10 bases, and the junction held 13 bases outside the gene matches. The germline V gene has CDR1 MNHNS and CDR2 SASEGT. The CDR3 spans 16 residues. CDR3 sequence reads: CASSESAGGPISPQYF. The CDR3 DNA sequence: TGTGCCAGCAGTGAATCGGCGGGAGGGCCCATTTCCCCGCAGTATTTT.

This clone was recorded once. V gene TRBV28 combines with J gene TRBJ1-3, with 7 nucleotides matching TRBD1. The junction had 4 bases not matched to a gene; V was cut back by 5 bases and J by 3 bases. The CDR3 has 14 amino acids. The germline CDR1 and CDR2 sequences are MDHEN and SYDVKM. CDR3 amino acids: CASSDRALGNTIYF. The CDR3 DNA reads as TGTGCCAGCAGTGACAGGGCGCTTGGAAACACCATATATTTT.

This chain links TRBV5-1 with TRBJ2-1, with D unclear. Deletions cut 0 bases from V and 5 bases from J, with 9 bases between. Germline V gene data show CDR1 as SGHRS and CDR2 as YFSETQ. This CDR3 spans 14 amino acids. The CDR3 sequence: CASSLGSADNEQFF. The CDR3 DNA sequence: TGCGCCAGCAGCTTGGGCAGCGCGGACAATGAGCAGTTCTTC.

V gene TRBV11-2 combines with J gene TRBJ2-4, with TRBD2 matching over 13 bases. In germline, CDR1 is SGHAT, CDR2 FQNNGV. The CDR3 totals 17 residues. V lost 1 base to trimming and J lost 8 bases; unmatched junction nucleotides: 8. For the CDR3, the DNA is TGTGCCAGCAGCTTAGCCGGGACTAGCGGGATGTTAGACATTCAGTACTTC. Protein sequence: CASSLAGTSGMLDIQYF. Supplemented by reference TRBV11-2 and TRBJ2-4, the full variable domain reads EAGVAQSPRYKIIEKRQSVAFWCNPISGHATLYWYQQILGQGPKLLIQFQNNGVVDDSQLPKDRFSAERLKGVDSTLKIQPAKLEDSAVYLCASSLAGTSGMLDIQYFGAGTRLSVL.

This clone was seen once. V is TRBV7-9 and J is TRBJ2-3; 9 bases are shared with TRBD2. With V trimmed by 4 bases and J by 2 bases, 4 bases remained unmatched. CDR3 length equals 15 residues. CDR1 and CDR2 (germline): SEHNR, FQNEAQ (reference sequence). CDR3 sequence (DNA): TGTGCCAGCAGCTCAGGACTAGCGAACACAGATACGCAGTATTTT. Amino acid sequence: CASSSGLANTDTQYF.

There are a few counts of this clone. V usage is TRBV15 and J usage is TRBJ1-5, with 8 bases lining up with TRBD1. The length of the CDR3 is 16 residues. With V trimmed by 1 base and J by 5 bases, 7 bases remained unmatched. Germline V lookup: CDR1 LNHNV, CDR2 YYDKDF (reference sequence). The CDR3 spells CATSRGGGTGDQPQHF. For the CDR3, the DNA is TGTGCCACCAGCAGAGGAGGCGGGACAGGCGATCAGCCCCAGCATTTT.

The CDR3 sequence: CASSHQVGTGGDPLYNSPLHF. CDR3 DNA sequence: TGTGCCAGCAGTCACCAGGTGGGGACAGGGGGCGACCCTCTCTATAATTCACCCCTCCACTTT. V and J are TRBV27 and TRBJ1-6; 12 positions agree with TRBD1. Germline CDR1 and CDR2: MNHEY and SMNVEV (reference sequence). CDR3 length equals 21 residues. V gave up 5 bases and J gave up 3 bases; unmatched junction bases: 17.

Only one count was recorded for this clone. The genes are TRBV4-2 and TRBJ2-3; TRBD2 matches at 8 bases. The V gene's germline CDR1 is LGHNA and CDR2 YNFKEQ. CDR3 length equals 16 residues. J was trimmed by 2 bases and V by 3 bases; bases with no gene match: 7. This CDR3 is CASSQVTSEDTDTQYF. The DNA for the CDR3 is TGTGCCAGCAGCCAGGTGACTAGCGAGGACACAGATACGCAGTATTTT.

V usage is TRBV9 and J usage is TRBJ2-7; no clear D. Trimming pared 4 bases from V and 0 bases from J, leaving 11 bases between. From germline, CDR1 is SGDLS and CDR2 YYNGEE. This CDR3 has 14 amino acids. The CDR3 loop is CASSPTPVSYEQYF. The CDR3 nucleotides are TGTGCCAGCAGCCCAACCCCGGTCTCCTACGAGCAGTACTTC.

This clone was detected only a few times. V and J are TRBV29-1 and TRBJ1-1; D is uncertain. The CDR3 runs 12 residues. Between the trimmed V and J ends, which lost 5 bases and 5 bases, there was a span of 12 bases. Per germline, CDR1 SQVTM and CDR2 ANQGSEA. The CDR3 sequence is CSVYLGGTEAFF. The CDR3 DNA reads as TGCAGCGTTTACTTGGGTGGGACTGAAGCTTTCTTT.

Remarks on this clone: A much larger clone differs by one base, so this may be a read error. V usage is TRBV14 and J usage is TRBJ1-1, with 7 bases matching TRBD1. Trimming cost V 8 bases and J 1 base; bases outside gene matches: 4. Germline CDR1 and CDR2: SGHDN and FVKESK. CDR3 size: 13 residues. The CDR3 bases are TGTGCCAGCTCCGGACAGGAGAACACTGAAGCTTTCTTT. Translating gives CASSGQENTEAFF.

This clone was recorded once. CDR3 loop: CASSRQGGETQYF. In nucleotides, the CDR3 is TGTGCCTCCTCCCGACAGGGAGGGGAGACCCAGTACTTC. V usage is TRBV30 and J usage is TRBJ2-5, with D possibly called TRBD1 or TRBD2 (7 bases each). The V and J ends lost 7 bases and 5 bases respectively, with 17 bases between them. CDR1 and CDR2 from the germline V gene are GTSNPN and SVGIG (reference sequence). This CDR3 has 13 residues.

This rearrangement joins TRBV27 to TRBJ2-6; D remains unclear. The CDR3 is made up of 22 amino acids. Germline V gene data show CDR1 as MNHEY and CDR2 as SMNVEV (reference sequence). Trimming shortened V by 3 bases and J by 0 bases, and 27 bases separated the two germline ends. The CDR3: CASSLGPLTRQAHFSGANVLTF. DNA of the CDR3: TGTGCCAGCAGTTTGGGCCCCTTAACAAGGCAGGCACACTTCTCTGGGGCCAACGTCCTGACTTTC.

The chain is built from TRBV14 and TRBJ2-3; TRBD1 aligns across 8 bases. Trimming removed 4 bases from V and 1 base from J; junction bases left unmatched: 4. The germline gives CDR1 SGHDN, CDR2 FVKESK. This CDR3 comprises 15 residues. CDR3 protein: CASSLRGRRTDTQYF. Written as DNA, the CDR3 is TGTGCCAGCAGCCTCAGGGGGCGCCGCACAGATACGCAGTATTTT.

This chain links TRBV28 with TRBJ1-4; TRBD1 is a possible D gene (5 bases). The V end was cut by 3 bases, the J end by 6 bases, with 17 bases between. The CDR3 is made up of 16 amino acids. The germline V gene encodes CDR1 MDHEN and CDR2 SYDVKM. The CDR3 loop reads CASSLRQPTQDEKLFF. DNA for the CDR3: TGTGCCAGCAGTTTGAGACAGCCGACCCAAGATGAAAAACTGTTTTTT. The full variable domain, rest sourced from reference TRBV28 and TRBJ1-4, is DVKVTQSSRYLVKRTGEKVFLECVQDMDHENMFWYRQDPGLGLRLIYFSYDVKMKEKGDIPEGYSVSREKKERFSLILESASTNQTSMYLCASSLRQPTQDEKLFFGSGTQLSVL.

The chain recombines TRBV30 with TRBJ2-3; TRBD1 is a possible D gene (6 bases). Trimming took off 0 bases at V and 2 bases at J, with 24 bases between the two ends. There are 19 residues in the CDR3. Per the germline V gene, CDR1 is GTSNPN and CDR2 is SVGIG (reference sequence). The CDR3 loop is CAWSVEGVGQGTITDTQYF. CDR3 DNA sequence: TGTGCCTGGAGTGTAGAGGGGGTGGGTCAGGGGACGATCACAGATACGCAGTATTTT.

The chain couples TRBV10-2 to TRBJ1-1; D not certain. The V gene's germline CDR1 is WSHSY and CDR2 SAAADI. The germline V and J ends were trimmed by 4 bases and 1 base, with 10 bases remaining between them. The CDR3 is made up of 14 amino acids. DNA for the CDR3: TGCGCCAGCAGTGGAGGGCTTGGGAACACTGAAGCTTTCTTT. Translating it yields CASSGGLGNTEAFF.

The genes are TRBV11-3 and TRBJ2-3; the D gene is possibly TRBD2 (6 bases). The germline CDR1 and CDR2 sequences are SGHNT and YENEEA. This CDR3 has 16 residues. V lost 1 base and J lost 2, with 13 bases in between. CDR3 region: CASSLGLEPYTDTQYF. The CDR3 nucleotides read TGTGCCAGCAGCTTAGGACTAGAACCATACACAGATACGCAGTATTTT.

Details on this clone: A read error is possible here, since a much larger clone lies one base away. The chain carries TRBV30 and TRBJ2-5; weak D call: TRBD2 (5 bases). The CDR3 spans 13 residues. Trimming took 2 bases from V and 5 from J, leaving 12 bases between them. Germline V gene sequence: CDR1 GTSNPN, CDR2 SVGIG (reference sequence). The CDR3 bases are TGTGCCTGGAGTATAGAGGGATCGGAGACCCAGTACTTC. It yields the protein CAWSIEGSETQYF.

The chain has TRBV6-6 and TRBJ1-1; 9 bases map to TRBD1. The germline V gene encodes CDR1 MNHNY and CDR2 SVGAGI (reference sequence). This CDR3 comprises 16 residues. The ends lost 6 bases at V and 7 bases at J; junction bases unmatched: 15. In DNA form, the CDR3 reads TGTGCCAGCAGGAGTGGGACAGGGTTGGTGACGAATGAAGCTTTCTTT. Amino acid sequence: CASRSGTGLVTNEAFF.